The entry below gives a single T cell receptor (beta chain) sequence along with its context. The CDR3 extends over 17 amino acids. V was clipped by 1 base and J by 0 bases; unmatched bases: 6. CDR1 and CDR2 from the germline V gene are SGHDT and YYEEEE. Sequencing used immunoSEQ multiplex PCR; TCRdb keeps in-frame clones, though not all of them. The sample holds almost 95,000 clones; roughly 89% are singletons and the top ten take 15% to 20%. Seattle patients were enrolled while actively infected and followed longitudinally. This entry is derived from a study of blood T cell repertoires in COVID-19. Study-wide context: There were acute and convalescent COVID-19 samples, and they came from the United States, Italy and Spain.

The sequenced sample consisted of peripheral blood. This chain joins TRBV5-6 and TRBJ2-2, with 7 bases fitting TRBD1. This receptor was taken from a woman aged 55-69 years with COVID-19, enrolled during active disease. CDR3 nucleotides: TGTGCCAGCAGCTTGTTAGGGGGCGATGCGAACACCGGGGAGCTGTTTTTT. Encoded protein: CASSLLGGDANTGELFF. Looking up the rest from reference TRBV5-6 and TRBJ2-2 gives the full variable domain: DAGVTQSPTHLIKTRGQQVTLRCSPKSGHDTVSWYQQALGQGPQFIFQYYEEEERQRGNFPDRFSGHQFPNYSSELNVNALLLGDSALYLCASSLLGGDANTGELFFGEGSRLTVL.